The subject of this entry is one T cell receptor (beta chain). This entry belongs to a study of CD8 T cells in Susac syndrome. RNA in amounts of about 0.5 to 1 ug was reverse transcribed with random hexamers. MiXCR, run by TCRdb on the immunoSEQ multiplex PCR reads, gives a single entry per CDR3 protein. Among under 200,000 distinct CDR3 sequences listed, just under 95% were seen once. V gave up 2 bases and J gave up 0 bases; unmatched junction bases: 2. CDR1 MNHEY and CDR2 SVGEGT come from the germline V gene. The CDR3 contains 15 residues. TEMRA cells were enriched by FACS, and CD4+ and CD8+ T cells were negatively isolated.

Sequencing was carried out using CD4+ T cells from PBMCs. The TCR originated in a human donor in good health. V is TRBV6-2 or TRBV6-3 and J is TRBJ2-3; 7 bases are a match to TRBD2. This CDR3 reads CASSYAGVSTDTQYF. The DNA for the CDR3 is TGTGCCAGCAGTTACGCGGGGGTTAGCACAGATACGCAGTATTTT.